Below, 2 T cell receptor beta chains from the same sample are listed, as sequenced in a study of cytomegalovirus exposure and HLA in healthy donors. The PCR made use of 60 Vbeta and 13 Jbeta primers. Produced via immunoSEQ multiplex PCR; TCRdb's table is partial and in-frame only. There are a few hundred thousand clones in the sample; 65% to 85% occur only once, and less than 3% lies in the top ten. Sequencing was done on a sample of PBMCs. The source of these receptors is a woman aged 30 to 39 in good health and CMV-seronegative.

CDR3 sequence: CASSLAGGANLQETQYF. Written as DNA, the CDR3 is TGCGCCAGCAGCTTGGCCGGGGGGGCTAATCTACAAGAGACCCAGTACTTC. The chain combines TRBV5-1 with TRBJ2-5, with TRBD2 matching 8 bases. This CDR3 region has 17 residues. The germline V gene encodes CDR1 SGHRS and CDR2 YFSETQ. With 0 bases clipped from V and 2 bases from J, the junction kept 9 bases outside the gene matches.

The DNA for the CDR3 is TGTGCCAGCAGTCTGACAGGGGGCCAAGAGACCCAGTACTTC. Protein sequence: CASSLTGGQETQYF. The chain links TRBV9 to TRBJ2-5; TRBD1 matches at 9 bases. Germline V CDR1 and CDR2: SGDLS, YYNGEE. CDR3 length: 14 amino acids. The V and J ends lost 5 bases and 1 base, in that order; junction bases with no gene match: 3.